Listed here are 32 T cell receptor beta chains from one sample, sequenced in a study of cytomegalovirus exposure and HLA in healthy donors. A multiplex PCR was run with 60 Vbeta primers and 13 Jbeta primers. Some clones are missing from TCRdb's copy, which holds only in-frame ones; the method was immunoSEQ multiplex PCR. Among under 200,000 clones listed, about four fifths were seen once. Material for sequencing was PBMCs. The receptors originated from a woman between 18 and 30 years old in good health and CMV-seronegative.

The V gene is TRBV18, the J gene TRBJ2-2; TRBD1 matches at 11 bases. V gave up 0 bases and J gave up 4 bases; unmatched junction bases: 10. This CDR3 spans 19 amino acids. CDR1 and CDR2 from the germline V gene are KGHSH and LQKENI. Written as DNA, the CDR3 is TGTGCCAGCTCACCACCGAAGGGACAGGGGGAAATCGGCACCGGGGAGCTGTTTTTT. Protein product: CASSPPKGQGEIGTGELFF. The full variable domain, rest sourced from reference TRBV18 and TRBJ2-2, is NAGVMQNPRHLVRRRGQEARLRCSPMKGHSHVYWYRQLPEEGLKFMVYLQKENIIDESGMPKERFSAEFPKEGPSILRIQQVVRGDSAAYFCASSPPKGQGEIGTGELFFGEGSRLTVL.

The chain employs TRBV7-9 and TRBJ2-3; 15 positions agree with TRBD2. This CDR3 region has 16 residues. Germline V gives CDR1 SEHNR, CDR2 FQNEAQ (reference sequence). Trimming at V came to 6 bases and at J to 3 bases, leaving 4 bases not matched to a gene. DNA of the CDR3: TGTGCCAGCAGATACGGGACTAGCGGGAGGACAGATACGCAGTATTTT. It is translated as CASRYGTSGRTDTQYF.

A remark on this clone: The germline gene is not matched at one end of the junction; a read error may be the cause. The chain uses TRBV5-1 and TRBJ2-5; D is unclear. CDR3 size: 12 residues. Per the germline V gene, CDR1 is SGHRS and CDR2 is YFSETQ. The CDR3 loop reads CASNNYQEAQYF. CDR3 DNA: TGCGCCAGCAACAACTACCAAGAGGCCCAGTACTTC.

The V gene is TRBV7-6, the J gene TRBJ2-7, with a possible D match to TRBD1 (5 bases). Trimming took 0 bases from V and 3 from J, leaving 15 bases between them. The CDR3 has 16 residues. Germline CDR1 is SGHVS and CDR2 is FNYEAQ. This CDR3 reads CASSLAPGQVSYEQYF. The CDR3, as DNA: TGTGCCAGCAGCTTAGCGCCTGGACAAGTTAGCTACGAGCAGTACTTC.

The genes are TRBV19 and TRBJ1-2; D possibly corresponds to TRBD1 (5 bases). The germline V gene encodes CDR1 LNHDA and CDR2 SQIVND (reference sequence). The CDR3 has 11 amino acids. Trimming removed 6 bases at V and 7 bases at J, with 9 bases between. In DNA, the CDR3 is TGTGCCAGTAGCGGGGGTGGTGGCTACACCTTC. Translating gives CASSGGGGYTF.

This clone was seen more than once but under ten times. The chain carries TRBV2 and TRBJ2-5, with D tentatively TRBD1 (6 bases). This CDR3 comprises 14 residues. Looked up from germline, CDR1 is SNHLY and CDR2 is FYNNEI. V dropped 6 bases and J dropped 5 bases, with 16 bases sitting between them. The CDR3 region is CASRRTASSETQYF. The DNA for the CDR3 is TGTGCCAGCAGAAGGACAGCCTCCAGTGAGACCCAGTACTTC.

The rearrangement uses TRBV7-7 and TRBJ2-3; D gene ambiguous. Germline CDR1 is SSHAT and CDR2 is FNYEAQ (reference sequence). V was trimmed by 1 base and J by 1 base, leaving 3 bases between them. The CDR3 length is 13 residues. The CDR3 reads CASSLGGTDTQYF. CDR3 DNA: TGTGCCAGCAGCTTAGGAGGCACAGATACGCAGTATTTT.

The chain joins TRBV6-5 to TRBJ2-7; 8 bases line up with TRBD2. The CDR3 has 15 amino acids. Germline trimming cut 0 bases from V and 3 bases from J; bases unmatched to any gene: 4. Germline CDR1 MNHEY, CDR2 SVGAGI. The CDR3 region has the DNA TGTGCCAGCAGTTACTCTAGCGGGATGGACTACGAGCAGTACTTC. Amino acid sequence: CASSYSSGMDYEQYF.

The chain combines TRBV6-5 with TRBJ1-5; TRBD1 might be the D (6 bases). Between the trimmed V and J ends, which lost 7 bases and 3 bases, there was a span of 13 bases. This CDR3 is 14 amino acids long. Germline CDR1 and CDR2: MNHEY and SVGAGI. The CDR3 DNA reads TGTGCCAGCACCAGGGGACCGATCAATCAGCCCCAGCATTTT. Its protein product is CASTRGPINQPQHF.

V is TRBV4-3 and J is TRBJ2-7; D not resolved. CDR1 and CDR2 from the germline V gene are LGHNA and YSLEER. The CDR3 is made up of 13 amino acids. V shed 6 bases and J shed 2 bases, with 11 bases lying between them. The CDR3 sequence is CASSPDPTYEQYF. The CDR3 DNA sequence: TGCGCCAGCAGTCCAGATCCGACCTACGAGCAGTACTTC.

V and J are TRBV11-2 and TRBJ1-4; D unresolved. Germline CDR1 and CDR2: SGHAT and FQNNGV. The CDR3 length is 15 residues. V lost 0 bases, J lost 4 bases, and 9 bases lay in between. The CDR3 region has the DNA TGTGCCAGCAGCTTAGAGTGCCGGGGTAATGAAAAACTGTTTTTT. Protein sequence: CASSLECRGNEKLFF.

This clone turned up a few times. The rearrangement joins TRBV7-9 to TRBJ2-5; TRBD1 matches 9 bases. The germline V gene has CDR1 SEHNR and CDR2 FQNEAQ (reference sequence). This CDR3 contains 15 residues. The V gene end was trimmed by 2 bases and the J gene end by 3 bases; junction bases not matched to a gene: 4. The CDR3 coding sequence is TGTGCCAGCAGCTTAAGCCGGACAGGGGAAGAGACCCAGTACTTC. As protein: CASSLSRTGEETQYF.

J is TRBJ2-2 and V is TRBV19, with TRBD2 as a possible D gene (5 bases). This CDR3 region has 15 residues. Deletions cut 3 bases from V and 5 bases from J, with 13 bases between. Germline lookup yields CDR1 LNHDA and CDR2 SQIVND (reference sequence). CDR3 nucleotide sequence: TGTGCCAGTAGTATCTTAGCGCACACGACCGGGGAGCTGTTTTTT. It is translated as CASSILAHTTGELFF.

The chain has TRBV5-4 and TRBJ1-2; the match to TRBD1 covers 9 bases. The CDR3 extends over 12 amino acids. In germline, CDR1 is SGHNT, CDR2 YYREEE (reference sequence). With 4 bases clipped from V and 10 bases from J, the junction kept 5 bases outside the gene matches. This CDR3 reads CASSPRTGDYTF. CDR3 nucleotide sequence: TGTGCCAGCAGCCCTCGGACAGGGGACTACACCTTC.

The CDR3 spells CASSLLARGSYNEQFF. In DNA, the CDR3 is TGTGCCAGCAGTTTATTGGCCAGGGGTTCCTACAATGAGCAGTTCTTC. The genes are TRBV28 and TRBJ2-1; D possibly corresponds to TRBD1 (6 bases). This CDR3 comprises 16 residues. V was shortened by 1 base and J by 1 base, with 11 bases between the two germline ends. CDR1 MDHEN and CDR2 SYDVKM come from the germline V gene.

This chain connects TRBV13 to TRBJ2-7, with 11 bases matching TRBD1. From germline, CDR1 is PRHDT and CDR2 FYEKMQ (reference sequence). This CDR3 has 18 amino acids. V was clipped by 6 bases and J by 8 bases; unmatched bases: 21. The DNA of the CDR3 is TGTGCCAGCAGTTGGACAGGGGGACAGGGGGTAAGAGCCCTTCAGCAGTACTTC. Protein: CASSWTGGQGVRALQQYF.

This chain connects TRBV27 to TRBJ2-7, with TRBD2 matching over 8 bases. The CDR3 length is 16 residues. Per germline, CDR1 MNHEY and CDR2 SMNVEV (reference sequence). Trimming at V came to 2 bases and at J to 2 bases, leaving 8 bases not matched to a gene. This chain's CDR3 is CASSLGRGGATYEQYF. The CDR3 DNA reads as TGTGCCAGCAGTTTAGGCCGGGGGGGCGCTACCTACGAGCAGTACTTC.

For the CDR3, the DNA is TGTGCCAGCAGTGAACAGGCGGGGAAGCAGTACTTC. Protein product: CASSEQAGKQYF. This chain joins TRBV2 and TRBJ2-7, with a possible D match to TRBD2 (6 bases). Trimming left V 2 bases short and J 8 bases short, with 10 bases between. Germline CDR1 is SNHLY and CDR2 is FYNNEI. The CDR3 is 12 residues long.

The chain joins TRBV4-1 to TRBJ1-2; 8 bases align to TRBD1. This CDR3 has 18 residues. V shed 0 bases, J shed 8 bases, and the junction held 17 bases outside the gene matches. Germline CDR1 is MGHRA and CDR2 is YSYEKL. This CDR3 reads CASSQEGHPGGVLSGYTF. CDR3 sequence (DNA): TGCGCCAGCAGCCAAGAAGGACATCCAGGGGGCGTTCTCAGCGGCTACACCTTC.

The V call is TRBV28, the J call TRBJ1-5, with 8 bases aligning to TRBD1. The CDR3 sequence is 15 residues long. Germline V gene lookup returns CDR1 MDHEN and CDR2 SYDVKM. V was clipped by 6 bases and J by 6 bases; unmatched bases: 10. The CDR3 DNA reads as TGTGCCAGCAGCCCAGGTGACAGGGGCACTCAGCCCCAGCATTTT. Translation: CASSPGDRGTQPQHF.

The rearrangement links TRBV21-1 to TRBJ1-5; the D segment call TRBD1 is taken from the table without a DNA check. TRBV21-1 is a pseudogene segment. This CDR3 is built from 17 residues. CDR3 coding DNA: TGTGCCAGCAGCAAGGGGCGCGGCAGGGGTAGCAATCAGCCCCAGCATTTT. Amino acids: CASSKGRGRGSNQPQHF.

In this sample, this clone turned up once. V gene TRBV28 combines with J gene TRBJ2-7, with D perhaps TRBD2 (6 bases). The V and J ends lost 2 bases and 5 bases respectively, with 19 bases between them. Germline assignment: CDR1 MDHEN and CDR2 SYDVKM. This CDR3 is 16 amino acids long. CDR3 region: CASSLIWSGSNNEQYF. As DNA, the CDR3 is TGTGCCAGCAGTTTAATCTGGTCCGGGAGCAACAACGAGCAGTACTTC.

This clone was found once. CDR3 sequence reads: CASSASTSGFYNEQFF. The CDR3 DNA reads TGTGCCAGCAGCGCCTCGACAAGCGGGTTTTACAATGAGCAGTTCTTC. The chain uses TRBV9 and TRBJ2-1; perhaps TRBD2 as D (6 bases). The CDR3 has 16 amino acids. The germline V and J ends were trimmed by 3 bases and 4 bases, with 17 bases remaining between them. Germline V CDR1 and CDR2: SGDLS, YYNGEE.

This chain links TRBV6-6 with TRBJ2-2; 12 bases fit TRBD2. The CDR3 length is 14 residues. V gave up 6 bases and J gave up 5 bases; unmatched junction bases: 1. Germline CDR1 reads MNHNY; CDR2 reads SVGAGI (reference sequence). The CDR3 sequence is CASRGTSGTGELFF. DNA for the CDR3: TGTGCCAGCAGGGGGACTAGCGGGACCGGGGAGCTGTTTTTT.

The V call is TRBV10-1, the J call TRBJ2-7, with 16 bases matching TRBD2. This CDR3 is 19 amino acids long. Per the germline V gene, CDR1 is WNHNN and CDR2 is SYGVQD (reference sequence). V lost 6 bases and J lost 3; bases outside the gene matches: 14. The chain's CDR3 is CASRGLAGGPNNWDYEQYV. The CDR3 DNA reads as TGCGCCAGCAGGGGACTAGCGGGAGGGCCAAATAACTGGGACTACGAGCAGTACGTC.

The gene calls are TRBV25-1 and TRBJ2-7, with D possibly TRBD1 on 5 matching bases. This CDR3 region has 12 residues. Germline assignment: CDR1 MGHDK and CDR2 SYGVNS. The V end lost 4 bases, the J end lost 5 bases, and 9 bases lay between the germline ends. The CDR3: CASSVTGNEQYF. DNA of the CDR3: TGTGCCAGCAGTGTTACAGGTAACGAGCAGTACTTC.

The chain has TRBV27 and TRBJ1-2, with D possibly TRBD1 on 5 matching bases. Germline CDR1 and CDR2: MNHEY and SMNVEV (reference sequence). CDR3 length equals 14 residues. The V gene lost 1 base and the J gene lost 8 bases, with 14 bases spanning the gap. The CDR3 region has the DNA TGTGCCAGCAGTTTATGGCAGGGCCATGGCGGCTACACCTTC. This translates into CASSLWQGHGGYTF.

The V gene is TRBV15, the J gene TRBJ2-5; D is possibly TRBD2 (5 bases). This CDR3 has 16 amino acids. The ends were cut back, 0 bases at V and 1 base at J, with 12 bases in the middle. Germline V gene lookup returns CDR1 LNHNV and CDR2 YYDKDF (reference sequence). CDR3 amino acids: CATSRDVTTTQETQYF. DNA of the CDR3: TGTGCCACCAGCAGAGATGTCACGACTACCCAAGAGACCCAGTACTTC. The whole variable domain, filled in from reference TRBV15 and TRBJ2-5, reads DAMVIQNPRYQVTQFGKPVTLSCSQTLNHNVMYWYQQKSSQAPKLLFHYYDKDFNNEADTPDNFQSRRPNTSFCFLDIRSPGLGDTAMYLCATSRDVTTTQETQYFGPGTRLLVL.

V is TRBV29-1 and J is TRBJ1-4, with unresolved D. The CDR3 loop spans 13 amino acids. CDR1 and CDR2 (germline): SQVTM, ANQGSEA. V shed 4 bases and J shed 5 bases, with 11 bases lying between them. The CDR3 here is CSVVGSRNEKLFF. The DNA for the CDR3 is TGCAGCGTTGTCGGGAGCAGGAATGAAAAACTGTTTTTT.

This chain links TRBV7-9 with TRBJ2-2; 12 positions match TRBD2. Germline V CDR1 and CDR2: SEHNR, FQNEAQ (reference sequence). CDR3 length: 16 amino acids. After removal of 4 bases from V and 7 bases from J, the junction contained 7 bases not matched to a gene. Written as DNA, the CDR3 is TGTGCCAGCAGCTCCTCTAGCGGGAGGGCCCTCGGGGAGCTGTTTTTT. Translating gives CASSSSSGRALGELFF.

The V and J genes are TRBV30 and TRBJ2-1; 13 positions match TRBD2. This CDR3 has 15 residues. Germline CDR1 is GTSNPN and CDR2 is SVGIG (reference sequence). V was pared by 3 bases and J by 9 bases, with 8 bases of the junction left unmatched. CDR3 residues: CAWSPGTSGIGEQFF. As DNA, the CDR3 is TGTGCCTGGAGCCCCGGGACTAGCGGGATAGGTGAGCAGTTCTTC.

The V gene is TRBV30, the J gene TRBJ1-2; TRBD1 agrees at 10 bases. V lost 1 base and J lost 4; bases outside the gene matches: 3. From germline, CDR1 is GTSNPN and CDR2 SVGIG (reference sequence). This CDR3 comprises 14 residues. Here the CDR3 DNA reads TGTGCCTGGAGTGGGGACAGGGGTAGCTATGGCTACACCTTC. This translates into CAWSGDRGSYGYTF. The full variable domain, in which reference TRBV30 and TRBJ1-2 provide the parts outside the CDR3, is SQTIHQWPATLVQPVGSPLSLECTVEGTSNPNLYWYRQAAGRGLQLLFYSVGIGQISSEVPQNLSASRPQDRQFILSSKKLLLSDSGFYLCAWSGDRGSYGYTFGSGTRLTVV.